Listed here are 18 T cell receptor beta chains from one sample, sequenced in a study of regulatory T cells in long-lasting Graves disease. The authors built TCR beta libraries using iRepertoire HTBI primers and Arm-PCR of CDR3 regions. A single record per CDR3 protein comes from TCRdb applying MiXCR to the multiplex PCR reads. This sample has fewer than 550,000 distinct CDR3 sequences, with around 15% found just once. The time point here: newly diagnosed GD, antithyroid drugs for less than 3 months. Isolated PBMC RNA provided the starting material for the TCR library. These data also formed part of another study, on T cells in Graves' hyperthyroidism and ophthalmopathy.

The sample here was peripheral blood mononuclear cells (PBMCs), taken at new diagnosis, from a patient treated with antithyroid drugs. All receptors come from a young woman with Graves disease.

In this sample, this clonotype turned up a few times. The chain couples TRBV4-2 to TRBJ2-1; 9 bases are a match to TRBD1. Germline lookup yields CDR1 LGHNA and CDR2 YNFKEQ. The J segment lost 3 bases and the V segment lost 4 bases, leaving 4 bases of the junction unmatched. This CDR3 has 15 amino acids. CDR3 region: CASSPRDRDYNEQFF. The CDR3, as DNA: TGTGCCAGCAGCCCCCGGGACAGGGACTACAATGAGCAGTTCTTC.

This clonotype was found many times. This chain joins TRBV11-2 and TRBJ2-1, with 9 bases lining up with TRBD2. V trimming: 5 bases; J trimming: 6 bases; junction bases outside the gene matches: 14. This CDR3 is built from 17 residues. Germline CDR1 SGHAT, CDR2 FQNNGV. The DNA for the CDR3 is TGTGCCAGCAGCCCCTTAGGGACTAGCAGCCCAGGCAATGAGCAGTTCTTC. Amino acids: CASSPLGTSSPGNEQFF.

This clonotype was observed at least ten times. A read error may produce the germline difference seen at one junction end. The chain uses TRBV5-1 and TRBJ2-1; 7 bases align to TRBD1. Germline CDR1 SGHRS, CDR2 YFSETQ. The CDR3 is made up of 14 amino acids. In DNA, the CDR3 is TGTGCCAGCAGCCCAGGGGGCTCCTACAATGAGCAGTTCTTC. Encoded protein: CASSPGGSYNEQFF.

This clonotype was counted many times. The CDR3 here is CASSEAAARQETQYF. Here the CDR3 DNA reads TGTGCCAGCAGTGAAGCGGCAGCTCGCCAAGAGACCCAGTACTTC. The chain uses TRBV2 and TRBJ2-5; D not certain. Trimming stripped 0 bases from V and 1 base from J, with 9 bases between. The CDR3 is made up of 15 amino acids. Germline values: CDR1 SNHLY, CDR2 FYNNEI. The whole variable domain, filled in from reference TRBV2 and TRBJ2-5, reads EPEVTQTPSHQVTQMGQEVILRCVPISNHLYFYWYRQILGQKVEFLVSFYNNEISEKSEIFDDQFSVERPDGSNFTLKIRSTKLEDSAMYFCASSEAAARQETQYFGPGTRLLVL.

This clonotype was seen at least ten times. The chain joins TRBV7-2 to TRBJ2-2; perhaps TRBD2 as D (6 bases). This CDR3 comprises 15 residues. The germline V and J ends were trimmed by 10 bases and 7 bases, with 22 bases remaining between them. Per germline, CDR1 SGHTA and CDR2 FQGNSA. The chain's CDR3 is CATTGRGSFSGELFF. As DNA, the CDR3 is TGTGCCACCACCGGGAGAGGGTCTTTCAGCGGGGAGCTGTTTTTT.

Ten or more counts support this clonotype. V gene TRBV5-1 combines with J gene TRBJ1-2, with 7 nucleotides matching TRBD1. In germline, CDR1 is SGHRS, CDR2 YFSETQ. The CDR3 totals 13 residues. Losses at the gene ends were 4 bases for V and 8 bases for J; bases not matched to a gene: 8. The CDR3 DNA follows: TGCGCCAGCAGCGCGGAGGGAGGGGGCGGCTACACCTTC. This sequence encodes CASSAEGGGGYTF.

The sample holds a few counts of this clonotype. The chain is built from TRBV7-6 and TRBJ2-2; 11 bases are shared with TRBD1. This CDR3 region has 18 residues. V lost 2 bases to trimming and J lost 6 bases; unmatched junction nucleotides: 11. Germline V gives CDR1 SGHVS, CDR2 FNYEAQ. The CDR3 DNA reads TGTGCCAGCAGCTTACGAGTCAGGGGACAGGGGGTTCCCGGGGAGCTGTTTTTT. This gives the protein CASSLRVRGQGVPGELFF.

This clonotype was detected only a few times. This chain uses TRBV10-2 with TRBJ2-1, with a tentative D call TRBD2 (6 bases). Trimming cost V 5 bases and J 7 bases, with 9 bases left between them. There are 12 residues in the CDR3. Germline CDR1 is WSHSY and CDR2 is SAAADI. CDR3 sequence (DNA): TGCGCCAGCAGTACGACTAGTAATGAGCAGTTCTTC. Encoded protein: CASSTTSNEQFF.

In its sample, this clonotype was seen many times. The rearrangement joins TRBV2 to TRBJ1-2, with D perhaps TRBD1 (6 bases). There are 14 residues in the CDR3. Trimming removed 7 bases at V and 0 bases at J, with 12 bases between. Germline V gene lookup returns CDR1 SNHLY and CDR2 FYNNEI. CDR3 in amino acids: CASMGGVSNYGYTF. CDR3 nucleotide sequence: TGTGCCAGCATGGGGGGCGTATCTAACTATGGCTACACCTTC.

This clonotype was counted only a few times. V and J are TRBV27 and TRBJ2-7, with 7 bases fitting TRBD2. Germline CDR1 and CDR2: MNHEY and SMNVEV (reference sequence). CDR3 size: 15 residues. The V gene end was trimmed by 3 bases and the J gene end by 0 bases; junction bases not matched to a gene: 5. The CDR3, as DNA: TGTGCCAGCAGTTTTTCGGCGGGAGTCTCCTACGAGCAGTACTTC. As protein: CASSFSAGVSYEQYF.

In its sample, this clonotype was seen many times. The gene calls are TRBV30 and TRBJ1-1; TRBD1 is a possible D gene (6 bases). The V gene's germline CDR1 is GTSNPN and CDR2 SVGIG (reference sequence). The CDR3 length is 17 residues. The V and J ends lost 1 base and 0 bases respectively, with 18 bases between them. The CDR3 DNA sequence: TGTGCCTGGAGTGCAGGGGCCACTAAGGGAATGAACACTGAAGCTTTCTTT. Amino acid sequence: CAWSAGATKGMNTEAFF.

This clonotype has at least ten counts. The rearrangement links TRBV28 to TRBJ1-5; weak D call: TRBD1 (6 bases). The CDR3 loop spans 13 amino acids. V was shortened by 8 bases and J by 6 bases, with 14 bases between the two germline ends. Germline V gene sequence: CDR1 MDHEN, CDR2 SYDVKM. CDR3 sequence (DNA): TGTGCCAGCTTCCGGGGACAACCTCAGCCCCAGCATTTT. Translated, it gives CASFRGQPQPQHF. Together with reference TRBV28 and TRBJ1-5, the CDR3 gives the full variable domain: DVKVTQSSRYLVKRTGEKVFLECVQDMDHENMFWYRQDPGLGLRLIYFSYDVKMKEKGDIPEGYSVSREKKERFSLILESASTNQTSMYLCASFRGQPQPQHFGDGTRLSIL.

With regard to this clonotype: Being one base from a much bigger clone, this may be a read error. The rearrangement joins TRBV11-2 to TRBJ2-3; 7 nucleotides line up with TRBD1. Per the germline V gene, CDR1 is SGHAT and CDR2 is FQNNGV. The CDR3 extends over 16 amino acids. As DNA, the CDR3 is TGTGCCAGCAGCCCCACAGGGGAGTCGGGGACAGATGCGCAGTATTTT. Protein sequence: CASSPTGESGTDAQYF.

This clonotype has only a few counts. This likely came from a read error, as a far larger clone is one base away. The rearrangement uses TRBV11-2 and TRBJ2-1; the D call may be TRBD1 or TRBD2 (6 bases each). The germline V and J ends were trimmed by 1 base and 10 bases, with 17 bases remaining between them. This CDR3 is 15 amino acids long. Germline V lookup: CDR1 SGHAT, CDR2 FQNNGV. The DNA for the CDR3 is TGTGCCAGCAGCTTAGTGGGGGGCCATACCTACGAGCAGTTCTTC. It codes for CASSLVGGHTYEQFF.

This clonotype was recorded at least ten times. In DNA, the CDR3 is TGCGCCAGCAGCGTACCGGGACAGGGGGCCGAGCAGTACTTC. Translated: CASSVPGQGAEQYF. The chain recombines TRBV5-1 with TRBJ2-7; 12 bases are a match to TRBD1. V lost 4 bases, J lost 6 bases, and 5 bases stayed unmatched. The CDR3 runs to 14 residues. Per the germline V gene, CDR1 is SGHRS and CDR2 is YFSETQ.

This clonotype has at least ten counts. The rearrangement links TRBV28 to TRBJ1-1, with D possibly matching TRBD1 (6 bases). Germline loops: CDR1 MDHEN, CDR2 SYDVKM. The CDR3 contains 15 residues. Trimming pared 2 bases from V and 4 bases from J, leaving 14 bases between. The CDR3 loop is CASSLHSGAVTEAFF. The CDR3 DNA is TGTGCCAGCAGTTTACACTCGGGGGCGGTCACTGAAGCTTTCTTT.

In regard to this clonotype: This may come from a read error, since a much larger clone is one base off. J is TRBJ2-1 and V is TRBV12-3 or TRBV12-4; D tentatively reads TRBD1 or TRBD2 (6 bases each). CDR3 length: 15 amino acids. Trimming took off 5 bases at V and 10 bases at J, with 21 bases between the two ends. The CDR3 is CASSKGGGPPYEQFF. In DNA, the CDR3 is TGTGCCAGCAGTAAGGGGGGCGGTCCCCCCTACGAGCAGTTCTTC.

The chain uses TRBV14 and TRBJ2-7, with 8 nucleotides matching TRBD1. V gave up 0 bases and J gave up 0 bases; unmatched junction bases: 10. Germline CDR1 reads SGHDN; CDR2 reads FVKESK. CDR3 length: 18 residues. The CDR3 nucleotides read TGTGCCAGCAGCCAAGACCCCAGACAGGGGAGGAGCTCCTACGAGCAGTACTTC. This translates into CASSQDPRQGRSSYEQYF. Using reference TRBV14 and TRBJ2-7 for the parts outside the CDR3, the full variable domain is EAGVTQFPSHSVIEKGQTVTLRCDPISGHDNLYWYRRVMGKEIKFLLHFVKESKQDESGMPNNRFLAERTGGTYSTLKVQPAELEDSGVYFCASSQDPRQGRSSYEQYFGPGTRLTVT.